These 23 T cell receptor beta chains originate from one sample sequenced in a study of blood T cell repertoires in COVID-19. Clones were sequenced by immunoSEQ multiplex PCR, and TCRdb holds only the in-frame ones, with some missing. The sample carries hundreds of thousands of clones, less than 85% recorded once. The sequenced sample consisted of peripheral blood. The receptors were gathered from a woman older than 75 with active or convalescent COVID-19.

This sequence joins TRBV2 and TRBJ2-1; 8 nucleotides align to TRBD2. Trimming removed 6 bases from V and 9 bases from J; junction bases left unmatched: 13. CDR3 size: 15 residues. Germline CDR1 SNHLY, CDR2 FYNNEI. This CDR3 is CASRRIREGLSEQFF. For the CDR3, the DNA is TGTGCCAGCAGGCGGATACGGGAGGGCCTAAGTGAGCAGTTCTTC.

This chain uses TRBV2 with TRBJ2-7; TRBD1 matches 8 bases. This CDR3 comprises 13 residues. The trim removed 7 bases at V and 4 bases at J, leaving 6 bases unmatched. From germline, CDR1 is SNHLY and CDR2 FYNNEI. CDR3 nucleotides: TGTGCCAGCATGACAGGGGCTCCTTACGAGCAGTACTTC. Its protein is CASMTGAPYEQYF.

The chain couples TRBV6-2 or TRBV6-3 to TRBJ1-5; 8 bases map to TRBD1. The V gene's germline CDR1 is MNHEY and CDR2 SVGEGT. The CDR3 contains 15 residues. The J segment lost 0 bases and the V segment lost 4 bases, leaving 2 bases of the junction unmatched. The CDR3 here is CASSSRGLSNQPQHF. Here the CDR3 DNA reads TGTGCCAGCAGTTCCAGGGGGCTTAGCAATCAGCCCCAGCATTTT.

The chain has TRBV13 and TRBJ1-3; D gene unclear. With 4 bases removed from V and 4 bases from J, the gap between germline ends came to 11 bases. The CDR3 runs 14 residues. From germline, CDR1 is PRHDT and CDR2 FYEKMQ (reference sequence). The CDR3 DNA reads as TGTGCCAGCAGCTCTAGAAAGGCCGGAAACACCATATATTTT. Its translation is CASSSRKAGNTIYF.

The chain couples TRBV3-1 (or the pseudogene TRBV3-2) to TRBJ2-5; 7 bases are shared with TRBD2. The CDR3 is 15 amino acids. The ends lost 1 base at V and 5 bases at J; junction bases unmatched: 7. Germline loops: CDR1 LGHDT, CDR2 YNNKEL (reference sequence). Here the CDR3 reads CASSQGRGVRETQYF. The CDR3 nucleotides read TGTGCCAGCAGCCAAGGTCGGGGGGTAAGGGAGACCCAGTACTTC.

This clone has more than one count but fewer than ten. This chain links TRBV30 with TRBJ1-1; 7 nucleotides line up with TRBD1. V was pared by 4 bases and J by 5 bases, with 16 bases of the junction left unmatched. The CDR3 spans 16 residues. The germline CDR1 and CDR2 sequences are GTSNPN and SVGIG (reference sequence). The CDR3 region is CAWIRGPGGSGTEAFF. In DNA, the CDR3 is TGTGCCTGGATCCGGGGGCCAGGGGGAAGCGGAACTGAAGCTTTCTTT.

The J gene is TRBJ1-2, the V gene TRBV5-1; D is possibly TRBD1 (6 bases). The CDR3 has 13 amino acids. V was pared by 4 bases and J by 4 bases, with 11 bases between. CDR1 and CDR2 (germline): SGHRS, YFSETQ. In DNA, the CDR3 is TGCGCCAGCAGCCCGGACAGAAGCTATGGCTACACCTTC. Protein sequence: CASSPDRSYGYTF.

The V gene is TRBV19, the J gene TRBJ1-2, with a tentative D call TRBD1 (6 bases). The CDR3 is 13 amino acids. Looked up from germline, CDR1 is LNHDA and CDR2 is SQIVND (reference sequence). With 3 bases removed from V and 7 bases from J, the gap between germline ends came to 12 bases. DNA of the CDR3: TGTGCCAGTAGTATCCGCGGACAGACTGGCTACACCTTC. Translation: CASSIRGQTGYTF. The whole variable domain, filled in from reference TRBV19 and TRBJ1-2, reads DGGITQSPKYLFRKEGQNVTLSCEQNLNHDAMYWYRQDPGQGLRLIYYSQIVNDFQKGDIAEGYSVSREKKESFPLTVTSAQKNPTAFYLCASSIRGQTGYTFGSGTRLTVV.

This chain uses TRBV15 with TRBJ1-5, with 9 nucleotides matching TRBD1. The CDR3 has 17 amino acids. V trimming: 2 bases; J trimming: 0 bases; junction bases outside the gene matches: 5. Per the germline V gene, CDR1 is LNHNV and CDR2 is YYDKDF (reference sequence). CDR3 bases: TGTGCCACCAGCAGACGGGGGGACAGGGCTAGCAATCAGCCCCAGCATTTT. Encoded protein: CATSRRGDRASNQPQHF. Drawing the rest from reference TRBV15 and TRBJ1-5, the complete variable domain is DAMVIQNPRYQVTQFGKPVTLSCSQTLNHNVMYWYQQKSSQAPKLLFHYYDKDFNNEADTPDNFQSRRPNTSFCFLDIRSPGLGDTAMYLCATSRRGDRASNQPQHFGDGTRLSIL.

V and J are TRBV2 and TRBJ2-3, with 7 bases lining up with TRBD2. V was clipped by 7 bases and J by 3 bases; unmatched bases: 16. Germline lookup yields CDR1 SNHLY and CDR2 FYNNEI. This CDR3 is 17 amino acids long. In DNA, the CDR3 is TGTGCCAGCAAGGGGAGGGTTTGGGGGGATCGGACAGATACGCAGTATTTT. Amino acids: CASKGRVWGDRTDTQYF.

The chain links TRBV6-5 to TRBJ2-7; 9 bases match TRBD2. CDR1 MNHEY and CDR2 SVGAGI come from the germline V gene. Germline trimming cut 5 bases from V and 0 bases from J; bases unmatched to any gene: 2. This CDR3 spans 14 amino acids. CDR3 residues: CASSLAGSSYEQYF. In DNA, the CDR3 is TGTGCCAGCAGTCTAGCGGGGAGCTCCTACGAGCAGTACTTC.

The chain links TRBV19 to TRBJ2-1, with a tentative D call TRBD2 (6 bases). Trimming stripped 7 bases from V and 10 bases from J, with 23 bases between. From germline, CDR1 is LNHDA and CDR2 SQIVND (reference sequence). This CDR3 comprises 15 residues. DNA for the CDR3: TGTGCCAGTACCTCCGGGACTGGCTTTTCTCGCGAGCAGTTCTTC. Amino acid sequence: CASTSGTGFSREQFF. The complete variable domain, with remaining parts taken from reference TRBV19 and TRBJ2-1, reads DGGITQSPKYLFRKEGQNVTLSCEQNLNHDAMYWYRQDPGQGLRLIYYSQIVNDFQKGDIAEGYSVSREKKESFPLTVTSAQKNPTAFYLCASTSGTGFSREQFFGPGTRLTVL.

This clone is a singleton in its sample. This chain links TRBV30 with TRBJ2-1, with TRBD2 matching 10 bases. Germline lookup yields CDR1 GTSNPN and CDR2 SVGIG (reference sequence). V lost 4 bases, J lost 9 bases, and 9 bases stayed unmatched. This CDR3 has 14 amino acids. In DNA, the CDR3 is TGTGCCTGGAAGATAGCGGGGGGTCGGAGTGAGCAGTTCTTC. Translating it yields CAWKIAGGRSEQFF.

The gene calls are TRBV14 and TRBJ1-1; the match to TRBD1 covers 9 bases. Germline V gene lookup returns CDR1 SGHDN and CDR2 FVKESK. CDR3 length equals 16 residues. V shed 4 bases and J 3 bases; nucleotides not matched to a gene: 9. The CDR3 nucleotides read TGTGCCAGCAGCCTGAACCCGGACAGGGGACACACTGAAGCTTTCTTT. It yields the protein CASSLNPDRGHTEAFF.

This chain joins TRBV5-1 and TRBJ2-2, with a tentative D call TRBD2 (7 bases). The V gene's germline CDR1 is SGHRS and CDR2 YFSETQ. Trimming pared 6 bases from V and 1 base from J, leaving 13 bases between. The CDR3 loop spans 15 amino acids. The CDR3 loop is CASTWGGLNTGELFF. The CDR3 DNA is TGCGCCAGCACTTGGGGGGGCCTGAACACCGGGGAGCTGTTTTTT.

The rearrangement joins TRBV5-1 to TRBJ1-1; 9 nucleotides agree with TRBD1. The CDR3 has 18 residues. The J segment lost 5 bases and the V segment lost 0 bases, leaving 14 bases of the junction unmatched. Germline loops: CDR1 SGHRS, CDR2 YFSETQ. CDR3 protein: CASSLVGTGKGSGTEAFF. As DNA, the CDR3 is TGCGCCAGCAGCTTGGTTGGGACAGGGAAGGGATCGGGGACTGAAGCTTTCTTT.

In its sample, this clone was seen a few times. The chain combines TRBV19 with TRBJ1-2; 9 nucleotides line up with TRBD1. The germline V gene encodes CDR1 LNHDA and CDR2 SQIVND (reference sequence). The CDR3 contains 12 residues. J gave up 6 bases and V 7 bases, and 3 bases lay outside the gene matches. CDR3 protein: CASIRDRDGYTF. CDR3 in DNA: TGTGCCAGTATCCGGGACAGGGATGGCTACACCTTC.

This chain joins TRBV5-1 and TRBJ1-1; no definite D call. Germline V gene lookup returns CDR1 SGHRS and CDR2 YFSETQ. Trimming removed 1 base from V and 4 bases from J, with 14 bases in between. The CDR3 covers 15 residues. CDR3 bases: TGCGCCAGCAGCTTGCCGAACCAACCGGGCACTGAAGCTTTCTTT. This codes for CASSLPNQPGTEAFF.

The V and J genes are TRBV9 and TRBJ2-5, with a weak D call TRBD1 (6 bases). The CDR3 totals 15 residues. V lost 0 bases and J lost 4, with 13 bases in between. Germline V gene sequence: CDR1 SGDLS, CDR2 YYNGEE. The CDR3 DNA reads TGTGCCAGCAGCGTAGATACAGGGTCTTCAGAGACCCAGTACTTC. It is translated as CASSVDTGSSETQYF.

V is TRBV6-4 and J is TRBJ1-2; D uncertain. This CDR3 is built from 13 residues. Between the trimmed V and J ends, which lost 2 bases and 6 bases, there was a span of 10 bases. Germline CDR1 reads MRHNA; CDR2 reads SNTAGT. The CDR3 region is CASSDRSGDGYTF. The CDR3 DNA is TGTGCCAGCAGTGACCGGAGCGGGGATGGCTACACCTTC.

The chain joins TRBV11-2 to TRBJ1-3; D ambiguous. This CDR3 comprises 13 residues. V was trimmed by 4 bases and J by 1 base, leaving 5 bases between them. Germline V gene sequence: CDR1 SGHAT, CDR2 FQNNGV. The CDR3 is CASSSQSGNTIYF. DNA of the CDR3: TGTGCCAGCAGCTCCCAGTCTGGAAACACCATATATTTT. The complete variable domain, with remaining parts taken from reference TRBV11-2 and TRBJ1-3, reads EAGVAQSPRYKIIEKRQSVAFWCNPISGHATLYWYQQILGQGPKLLIQFQNNGVVDDSQLPKDRFSAERLKGVDSTLKIQPAKLEDSAVYLCASSSQSGNTIYFGEGSWLTVV.

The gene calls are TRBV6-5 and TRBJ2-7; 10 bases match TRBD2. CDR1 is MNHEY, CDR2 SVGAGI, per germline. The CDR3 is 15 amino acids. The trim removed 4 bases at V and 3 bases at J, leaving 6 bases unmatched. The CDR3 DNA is TGTGCCAGCAGTTTGCAGCGGGGGGGCGTCTACGAGCAGTACTTC. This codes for CASSLQRGGVYEQYF.

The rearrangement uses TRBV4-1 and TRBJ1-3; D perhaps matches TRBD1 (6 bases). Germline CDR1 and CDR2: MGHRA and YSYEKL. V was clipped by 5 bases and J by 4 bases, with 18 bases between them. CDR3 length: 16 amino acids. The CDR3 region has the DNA TGCGCCAGCAGCTCCCAAACAGGGAGTAGGGGAAACACCATATATTTT. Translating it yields CASSSQTGSRGNTIYF.